The source of this T cell receptor (beta chain) is a study of PD-L1 blockade in urothelial cancer. Study summary: The patients' atezolizumab therapy, 1,200 mg intravenously every 3 weeks, started around 2014. About 85% of the 29 patients were men with bladder-origin urothelial cancer. Blood underwent analysis 3 weeks (second dose) and 6 weeks after treatment began. Among blood samples, the median T cell count was around 150,000.

This CDR3 region has 15 residues. The germline V gene has CDR1 SGHRS and CDR2 YFSETQ. V lost 4 bases to trimming and J lost 6 bases; unmatched junction nucleotides: 12. Assay used: immunoSEQ multiplex PCR; TCRdb lists only in-frame clones, some missing. The table has about 42,000 clones, about four fifths seen once; the top ten hold 2.5% to 3%. The sample consisted of PBMCs, taken around atezolizumab (anti-PD-L1) treatment. The clonotype comes from an older man with urothelial cancer. This rearrangement joins TRBV5-1 to TRBJ2-7; 8 bases are a match to TRBD1. CDR3 nucleotides: TGCGCCAGCAGCCGTGCAGGGGGCCAGGGACCCGAGCAGTACTTC. It translates to CASSRAGGQGPEQYF.